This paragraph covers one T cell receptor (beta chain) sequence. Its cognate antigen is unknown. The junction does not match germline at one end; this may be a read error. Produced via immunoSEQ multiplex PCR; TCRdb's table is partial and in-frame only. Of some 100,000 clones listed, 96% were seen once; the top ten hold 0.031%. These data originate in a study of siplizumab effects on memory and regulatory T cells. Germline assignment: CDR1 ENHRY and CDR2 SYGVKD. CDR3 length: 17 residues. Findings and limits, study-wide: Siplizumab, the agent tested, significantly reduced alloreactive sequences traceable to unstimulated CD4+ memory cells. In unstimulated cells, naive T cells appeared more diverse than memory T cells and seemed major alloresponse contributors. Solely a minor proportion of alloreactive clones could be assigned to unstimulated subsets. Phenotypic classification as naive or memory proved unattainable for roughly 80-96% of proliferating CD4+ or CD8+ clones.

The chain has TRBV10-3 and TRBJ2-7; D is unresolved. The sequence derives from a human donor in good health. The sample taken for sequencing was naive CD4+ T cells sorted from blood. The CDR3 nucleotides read TGTGCCACCAGTGACCCCACCTCAGTGGTCAGCTCCTACGAGCAGTACTTC. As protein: CATSDPTSVVSSYEQYF.